Following are 10 T cell receptor beta chains from one sample sequenced in a study of Ad26.COV2.S vaccination and SARS-CoV-2 variants (dated by TCRdb to the early 2020s). The treatment or condition label for this specimen denotes: some 20 received Ad26.COV2.S at low or high dose, single or two shots; roughly 5 received placebo; per-sample allocation not given. For vaccine and placebo recipients, the sequenced repertoires came from samples collected on day 63 after the first injection. Receptor libraries were prepared by the immunoSEQ multiplex PCR assay. TCRdb provides this immuneACCESS table in a form limited to in-frame rearrangements. Some clones are lacking; in checked studies, under half of them reflect an unresolved V gene, and why the rest are absent is not known. The sample data list roughly 390,000 clones, and roughly nine tenths of these were observed just once. The ten top clones hold 3.5% of the sample.

Sample: peripheral blood, taken in a trial of Ad26.COV2.S vaccine versus placebo. These receptor sequences come from a person aged 18-65 years who received the Ad26.COV2.S COVID-19 vaccine or a placebo.

This clone was picked up one time. The chain uses TRBV24-1 and TRBJ1-4; 7 bases line up with TRBD1. V was clipped by 5 bases and J by 3 bases; unmatched bases: 5. CDR3 length equals 15 residues. Germline CDR1 reads KGHDR; CDR2 reads SFDVKD. Here the CDR3 DNA reads TGTGCCACCAGTGGTTTACAGGGGCCTAATGAAAAACTGTTTTTT. Protein sequence: CATSGLQGPNEKLFF.

The V and J genes are TRBV30 and TRBJ1-5, with unresolved D. Germline V gives CDR1 GTSNPN, CDR2 SVGIG (reference sequence). Trimming took 5 bases from V and 3 from J, leaving 14 bases between them. The CDR3 extends over 14 amino acids. The CDR3 is CAWGNPGFNQPQHF. The DNA of the CDR3 is TGTGCCTGGGGAAATCCAGGATTCAATCAGCCCCAGCATTTT.

The rearrangement joins TRBV19 to TRBJ1-6; perhaps TRBD1 as D (6 bases). Germline CDR1 LNHDA, CDR2 SQIVND (reference sequence). The CDR3 loop spans 13 amino acids. Trimming took off 9 bases at V and 8 bases at J, with 14 bases between the two ends. The DNA for the CDR3 is TGTGCCAGCTCAACAGGGCGAGATTCACCCCTCCACTTT. It encodes CASSTGRDSPLHF.

V is TRBV11-2 and J is TRBJ2-7, with D perhaps matching TRBD2 (6 bases). Deletions cut 5 bases from V and 4 bases from J, with 18 bases between. Looked up from germline, CDR1 is SGHAT and CDR2 is FQNNGV. The CDR3 is 15 residues long. The CDR3 loop is CASSRAGPPIYEQYF. As DNA, the CDR3 is TGTGCCAGCAGCCGGGCGGGGCCTCCCATATACGAGCAGTACTTC.

The chain has TRBV18 and TRBJ1-1; D is possibly TRBD1 (5 bases). In germline, CDR1 is KGHSH, CDR2 LQKENI. The germline V and J ends were trimmed by 3 bases and 3 bases, with 17 bases remaining between them. This CDR3 contains 16 residues. The CDR3 loop is CASSPPWARVDTEAFF. In DNA form, the CDR3 reads TGTGCCAGCTCACCTCCATGGGCCAGGGTGGACACTGAAGCTTTCTTT. The whole variable domain, filled in from reference TRBV18 and TRBJ1-1, reads NAGVMQNPRHLVRRRGQEARLRCSPMKGHSHVYWYRQLPEEGLKFMVYLQKENIIDESGMPKERFSAEFPKEGPSILRIQQVVRGDSAAYFCASSPPWARVDTEAFFGQGTRLTVV.

The chain couples TRBV6-5 to TRBJ1-2, with 9 bases lining up with TRBD1. Trimming took 7 bases from V and 4 from J; bases not matched to a gene: 10. This CDR3 has 15 amino acids. Germline CDR1 reads MNHEY; CDR2 reads SVGAGI. CDR3 DNA sequence: TGTGCCAGCACCCCAACAGGGGGCGAAGGCTATGGCTACACCTTC. Protein sequence: CASTPTGGEGYGYTF.

This clone came up once. The chain has TRBV7-2 and TRBJ1-1; tentative D call: TRBD1 (5 bases). V was pared by 5 bases and J by 7 bases, with 11 bases between. CDR1 is SGHTA, CDR2 FQGNSA, per germline. This CDR3 is built from 12 residues. The CDR3 DNA is TGTGCCAGCAGCCTCCTGGGGCGTGAAGCTTTCTTT. Amino acids: CASSLLGREAFF.

This clone was observed a few times. Within the sample, other DNA sequences also encode this same CDR3. This chain connects TRBV19 to TRBJ1-1; D is unclear. Trimming left V 7 bases short and J 1 base short, with 4 bases between. CDR1 and CDR2 (germline): LNHDA, SQIVND (reference sequence). This CDR3 comprises 11 residues. CDR3 region: CASIANTEAFF. As DNA, the CDR3 is TGTGCCAGTATAGCGAACACTGAAGCTTTCTTT.

The V gene is TRBV6-5, the J gene TRBJ1-2; D ambiguous. The V gene lost 6 bases and the J gene lost 2 bases, with 13 bases spanning the gap. This CDR3 comprises 14 residues. Germline values: CDR1 MNHEY, CDR2 SVGAGI. In DNA form, the CDR3 reads TGTGCCAGCAGGCGGGTGGCTTCAAACTATGGCTACACCTTC. Protein: CASRRVASNYGYTF.

The chain combines TRBV6-6 with TRBJ2-5, with D perhaps TRBD1 (5 bases). CDR3 length: 17 amino acids. Germline CDR1 and CDR2: MNHNY and SVGAGI (reference sequence). Trimming stripped 5 bases from V and 4 bases from J, with 23 bases between. The CDR3 loop reads CASSPDVTGDPSETQYF. The CDR3 nucleotides are TGTGCCAGCAGTCCGGACGTCACAGGAGACCCTTCAGAGACCCAGTACTTC.